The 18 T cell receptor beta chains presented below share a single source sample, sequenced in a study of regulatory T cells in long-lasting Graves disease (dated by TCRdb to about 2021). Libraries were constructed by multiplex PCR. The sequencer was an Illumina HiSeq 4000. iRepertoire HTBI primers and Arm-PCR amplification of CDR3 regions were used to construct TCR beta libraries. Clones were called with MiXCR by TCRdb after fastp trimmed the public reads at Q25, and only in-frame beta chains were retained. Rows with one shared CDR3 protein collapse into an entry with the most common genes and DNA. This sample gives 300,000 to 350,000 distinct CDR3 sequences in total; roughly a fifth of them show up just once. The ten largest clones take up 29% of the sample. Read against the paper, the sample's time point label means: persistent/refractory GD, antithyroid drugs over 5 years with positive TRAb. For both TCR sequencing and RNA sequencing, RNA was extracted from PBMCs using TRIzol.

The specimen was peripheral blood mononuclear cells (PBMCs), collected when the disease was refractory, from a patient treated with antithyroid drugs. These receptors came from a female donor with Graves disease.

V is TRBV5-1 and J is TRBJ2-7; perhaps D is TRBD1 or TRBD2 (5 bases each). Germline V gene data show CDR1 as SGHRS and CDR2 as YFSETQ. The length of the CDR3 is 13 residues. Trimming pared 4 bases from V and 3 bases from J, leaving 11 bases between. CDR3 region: CASSTGTHYEQYF. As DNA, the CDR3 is TGCGCCAGCAGCACCGGGACGCACTACGAGCAGTACTTC.

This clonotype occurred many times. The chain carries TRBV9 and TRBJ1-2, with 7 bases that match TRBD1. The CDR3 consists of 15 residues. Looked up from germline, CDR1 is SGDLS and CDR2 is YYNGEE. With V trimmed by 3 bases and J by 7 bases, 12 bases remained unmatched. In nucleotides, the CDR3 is TGTGCCAGCAGCGCCGGAGGACAGGTTGAGGTTGGCTACACCTTC. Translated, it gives CASSAGGQVEVGYTF.

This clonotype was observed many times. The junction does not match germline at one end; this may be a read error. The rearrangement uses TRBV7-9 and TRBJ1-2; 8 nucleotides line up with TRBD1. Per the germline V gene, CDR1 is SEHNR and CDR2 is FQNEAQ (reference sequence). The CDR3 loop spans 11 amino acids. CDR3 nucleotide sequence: TGTGCCAGCAGCCCACGGACAGGGCCGATCTTC. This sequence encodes CASSPRTGPIF. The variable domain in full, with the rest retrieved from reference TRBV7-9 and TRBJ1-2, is DTGVSQNPRHKITKRGQNVTFRCDPISEHNRLYWYRQTLGQGPEFLTYFQNEAQLEKSRLLSDRFSAERPKGSFSTLEIQRTEQGDSAMYLCASSPRTGPIFGSGTRLTVV.

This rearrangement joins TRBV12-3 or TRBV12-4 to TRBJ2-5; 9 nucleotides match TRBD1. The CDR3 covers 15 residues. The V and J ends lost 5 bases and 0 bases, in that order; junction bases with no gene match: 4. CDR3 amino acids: CASSTRQGDQETQYF. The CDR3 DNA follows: TGTGCCAGCAGTACACGACAGGGGGACCAAGAGACCCAGTACTTC.

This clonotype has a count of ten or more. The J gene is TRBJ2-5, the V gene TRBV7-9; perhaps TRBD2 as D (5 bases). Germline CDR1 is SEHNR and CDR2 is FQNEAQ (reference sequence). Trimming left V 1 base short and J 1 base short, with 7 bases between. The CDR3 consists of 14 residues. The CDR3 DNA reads TGTGCCAGCAGCTTAGGGAGGTCCCAAGAGACCCAGTACTTC. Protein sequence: CASSLGRSQETQYF.

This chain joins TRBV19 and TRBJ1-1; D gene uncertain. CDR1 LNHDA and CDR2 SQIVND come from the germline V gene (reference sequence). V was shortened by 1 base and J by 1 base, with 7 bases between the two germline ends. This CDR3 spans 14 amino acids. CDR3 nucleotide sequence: TGTGCCAGTAGTATAGGCAACGAGAACACTGAAGCTTTCTTT. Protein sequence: CASSIGNENTEAFF.

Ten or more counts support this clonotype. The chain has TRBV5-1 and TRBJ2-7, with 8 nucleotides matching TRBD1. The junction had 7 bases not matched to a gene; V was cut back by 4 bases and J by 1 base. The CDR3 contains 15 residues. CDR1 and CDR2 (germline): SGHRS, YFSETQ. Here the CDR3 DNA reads TGCGCCAGCAGCCCACGGACAGGGAAGTCCTACGAGCAGTACTTC. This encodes CASSPRTGKSYEQYF.

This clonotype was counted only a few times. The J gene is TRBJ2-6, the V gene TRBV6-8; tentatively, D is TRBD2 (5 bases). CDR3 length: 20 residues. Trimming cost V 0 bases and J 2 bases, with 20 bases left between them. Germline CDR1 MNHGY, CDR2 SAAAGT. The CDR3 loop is CASSYSSLKRVWPGANVLTF. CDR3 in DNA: TGTGCCAGCAGTTACTCGAGTCTTAAGAGGGTATGGCCTGGGGCCAACGTCCTGACTTTC.

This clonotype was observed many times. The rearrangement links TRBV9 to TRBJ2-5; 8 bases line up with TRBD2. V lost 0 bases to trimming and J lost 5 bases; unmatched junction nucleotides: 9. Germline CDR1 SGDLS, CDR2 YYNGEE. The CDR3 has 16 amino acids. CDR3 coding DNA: TGTGCCAGCAGCGTAGACCCGGGAGGGGGTGGGGAGACCCAGTACTTC. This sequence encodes CASSVDPGGGGETQYF. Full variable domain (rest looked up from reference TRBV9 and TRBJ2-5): DSGVTQTPKHLITATGQRVTLRCSPRSGDLSVYWYQQSLDQGLQFLIQYYNGEERAKGNILERFSAQQFPDLHSELNLSSLELGDSALYFCASSVDPGGGGETQYFGPGTRLLVL.

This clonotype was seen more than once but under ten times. The CDR3 DNA is TGCGCCAGCAGCCCCGCCGGACAGGGTGGGTACTATGGCTACACCTTC. This encodes CASSPAGQGGYYGYTF. The gene calls are TRBV4-3 and TRBJ1-2, with 8 bases lining up with TRBD1. CDR1 LGHNA and CDR2 YSLEER come from the germline V gene. The V and J ends lost 4 bases and 3 bases, in that order; junction bases with no gene match: 10. The CDR3 is 16 residues long.

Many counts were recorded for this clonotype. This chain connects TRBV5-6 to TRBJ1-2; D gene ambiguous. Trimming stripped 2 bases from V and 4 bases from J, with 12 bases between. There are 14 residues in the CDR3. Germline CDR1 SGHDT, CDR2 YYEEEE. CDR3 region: CASSFGSLGYGYTF. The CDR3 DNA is TGTGCCAGCAGCTTCGGTTCATTGGGCTATGGCTACACCTTC.

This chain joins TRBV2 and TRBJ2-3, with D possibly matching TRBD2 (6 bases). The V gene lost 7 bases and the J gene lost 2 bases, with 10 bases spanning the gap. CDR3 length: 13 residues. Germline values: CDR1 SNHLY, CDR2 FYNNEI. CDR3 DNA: TGTGCCAGCAAGACTAGGTTCACAGATACGCAGTATTTT. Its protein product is CASKTRFTDTQYF.

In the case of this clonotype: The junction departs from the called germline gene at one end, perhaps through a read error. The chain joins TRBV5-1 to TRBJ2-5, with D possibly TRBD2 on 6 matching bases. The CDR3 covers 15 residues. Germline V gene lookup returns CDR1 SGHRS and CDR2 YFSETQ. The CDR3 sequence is CVSSLSTSKSQTQYF. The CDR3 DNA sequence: TGCGTCAGCAGCTTATCTACTAGCAAGAGTCAGACCCAGTACTTC. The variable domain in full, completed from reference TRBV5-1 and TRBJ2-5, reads KAGVTQTPRYLIKTRGQQVTLSCSPISGHRSVSWYQQTPGQGLQFLFEYFSETQRNKGNFPGRFSGRQFSNSRSEMNVSTLELGDSALYLCVSSLSTSKSQTQYFGPGTRLLVL.

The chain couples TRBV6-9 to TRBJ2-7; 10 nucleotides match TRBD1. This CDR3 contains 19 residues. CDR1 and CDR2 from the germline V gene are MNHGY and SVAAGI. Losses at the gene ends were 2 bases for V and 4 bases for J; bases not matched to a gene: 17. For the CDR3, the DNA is TGTGCCAGCAGTTATGGCCCCACGGGACAGGGGACGAATGATTACGAGCAGTACTTC. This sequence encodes CASSYGPTGQGTNDYEQYF.

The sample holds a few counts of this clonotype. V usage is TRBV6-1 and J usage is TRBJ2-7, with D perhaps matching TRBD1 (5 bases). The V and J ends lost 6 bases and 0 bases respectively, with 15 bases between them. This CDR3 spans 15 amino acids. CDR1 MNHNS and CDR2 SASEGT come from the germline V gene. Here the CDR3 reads CASSPPGAGSYEQYF. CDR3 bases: TGTGCCAGCAGCCCCCCTGGGGCAGGCTCCTACGAGCAGTACTTC.

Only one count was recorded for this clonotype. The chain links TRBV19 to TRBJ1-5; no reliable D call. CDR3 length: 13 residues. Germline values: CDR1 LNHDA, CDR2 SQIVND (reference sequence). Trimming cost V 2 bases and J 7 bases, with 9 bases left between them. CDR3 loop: CASSIIGEQPQHF. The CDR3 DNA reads TGTGCCAGTAGTATAATAGGAGAACAGCCCCAGCATTTT.

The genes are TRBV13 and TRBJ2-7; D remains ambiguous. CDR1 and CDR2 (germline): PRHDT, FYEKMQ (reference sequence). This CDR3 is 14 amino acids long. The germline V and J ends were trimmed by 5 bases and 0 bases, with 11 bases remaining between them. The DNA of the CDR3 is TGTGCCAGCAGCCCGAGACACCTCTCCTACGAGCAGTACTTC. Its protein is CASSPRHLSYEQYF.

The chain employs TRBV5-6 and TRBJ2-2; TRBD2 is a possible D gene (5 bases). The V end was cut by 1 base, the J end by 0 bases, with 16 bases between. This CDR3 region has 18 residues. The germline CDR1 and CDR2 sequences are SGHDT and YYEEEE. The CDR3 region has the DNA TGTGCCAGCAGCTTGATGATTGGAAGCGGAACGAACACCGGGGAGCTGTTTTTT. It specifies CASSLMIGSGTNTGELFF.